This T cell receptor (beta chain) was observed in a study of cytomegalovirus exposure and HLA in healthy donors. PCR amplification relied on 60 Vbeta primers (plus 13 Jbeta primers). Assay used: immunoSEQ multiplex PCR; TCRdb lists only in-frame clones, some missing. The sample yields 90,000 to 150,000 clones, just under 75% seen once. Sequences were obtained from PBMCs. This sequence was found in a human donor in good health.

CDR3 in amino acids: CASSVDGQDNSPLHF. In DNA form, the CDR3 reads TGTGCCAGCAGCGTAGATGGACAGGATAATTCACCCCTCCACTTT. The chain links TRBV9 to TRBJ1-6; 7 nucleotides align to TRBD1. V was pared by 0 bases and J by 5 bases, with 2 bases of the junction left unmatched. Germline assignment: CDR1 SGDLS and CDR2 YYNGEE. The CDR3 runs 15 residues. Complete variable domain (other parts from reference TRBV9 and TRBJ1-6): DSGVTQTPKHLITATGQRVTLRCSPRSGDLSVYWYQQSLDQGLQFLIQYYNGEERAKGNILERFSAQQFPDLHSELNLSSLELGDSALYFCASSVDGQDNSPLHFGNGTRLTVT.